The 6 T cell receptor beta chains reported below all come from one sample, sequenced in a study of OX40 agonist ivuxolimab in advanced cancers. Profiling relied on immunoSEQ multiplex PCR, and the TCRdb table lists in-frame clones only, not all of them. The sample has around 94,000 clones, more than 85% seen once. The source material was CD4+ or CD8+ T cells sorted from blood, sampled in a trial of the OX40 agonist ivuxolimab. The receptors shown here come from an adult with an advanced solid tumor such as melanoma, head and neck, liver or kidney cancer.

The sample holds one count of this clone. The chain links TRBV6-5 to TRBJ1-1; D remains ambiguous. This CDR3 is 13 amino acids long. Germline assignment: CDR1 MNHEY and CDR2 SVGAGI. V was trimmed by 7 bases and J by 4 bases, leaving 13 bases between them. The CDR3: CASTTHAITEAFF. The CDR3 DNA is TGTGCCAGCACCACCCACGCGATCACTGAAGCTTTCTTT.

The chain combines TRBV11-2 with TRBJ2-3; no definite D call. Germline CDR1 SGHAT, CDR2 FQNNGV. CDR3 length: 11 amino acids. The germline V and J ends were trimmed by 5 bases and 3 bases, with 3 bases remaining between them. CDR3 amino acids: CASSETDTQYF. CDR3 in DNA: TGTGCCAGCAGCGAGACAGATACGCAGTATTTT. Complete variable domain (other parts from reference TRBV11-2 and TRBJ2-3): EAGVAQSPRYKIIEKRQSVAFWCNPISGHATLYWYQQILGQGPKLLIQFQNNGVVDDSQLPKDRFSAERLKGVDSTLKIQPAKLEDSAVYLCASSETDTQYFGPGTRLTVL.

The chain carries TRBV11-2 and TRBJ2-3; 9 positions agree with TRBD2. Germline V gene lookup returns CDR1 SGHAT and CDR2 FQNNGV. Trimming cost V 3 bases and J 2 bases; bases outside gene matches: 9. The CDR3 is made up of 17 amino acids. The chain's CDR3 is CASSLFPSSGVTDTQYF. The CDR3 DNA sequence: TGTGCCAGCAGCTTGTTCCCCTCTAGCGGGGTCACAGATACGCAGTATTTT.

V gene TRBV28 combines with J gene TRBJ1-3; tentative D call: TRBD1 (5 bases). CDR1 and CDR2 from the germline V gene are MDHEN and SYDVKM. Trimming removed 2 bases from V and 3 bases from J, with 8 bases in between. The CDR3 sequence is 14 residues long. CDR3 nucleotide sequence: TGTGCCAGCAGTTTAGGGGGAGATGGAAACACCATATATTTT. Its protein product is CASSLGGDGNTIYF.

The chain couples TRBV5-6 to TRBJ2-5, with TRBD1 identical over 7 bases. Trimming took 1 base from V and 5 from J; bases not matched to a gene: 14. CDR3 length equals 17 residues. The germline V gene encodes CDR1 SGHDT and CDR2 YYEEEE. The CDR3 nucleotides are TGTGCCAGCAGCTTGTGGCCAGGGCAGGGGGTAGGGGAGACCCAGTACTTC. This encodes CASSLWPGQGVGETQYF.

This sequence joins TRBV4-1 and TRBJ2-7, with D maybe TRBD2 (5 bases). CDR3 size: 13 residues. Trimming cost V 4 bases and J 3 bases, with 10 bases left between them. Germline CDR1 is MGHRA and CDR2 is YSYEKL. In nucleotides, the CDR3 is TGCGCCAGCAGCCCTCAGGACTTCTACGAGCAGTACTTC. It specifies CASSPQDFYEQYF.